Following are 17 T cell receptor beta chains from one sample sequenced in a study of identical twins. In TCRdb, the 5' RACE reads were re-called with MiXCR into one record per CDR3 protein. Among around 370,000 distinct CDR3 sequences, 9% to 10% were seen once, and the ten largest hold about 8.1%. The sequenced sample consisted of naive T cells sorted from blood. The receptors stem from a woman between 45 and 65 years old in good health.

This clonotype appeared many times. The chain employs TRBV9 and TRBJ2-1, with D perhaps matching TRBD2 (6 bases). This CDR3 has 16 residues. Germline CDR1 SGDLS, CDR2 YYNGEE. V lost 4 bases and J lost 2, with 16 bases in between. Written as DNA, the CDR3 is TGTGCCAGCAGCCCCCGGGACTCTCACCCCTACAATGAGCAGTTCTTC. This gives the protein CASSPRDSHPYNEQFF.

This clonotype was counted only a few times. This chain connects TRBV6-6 to TRBJ1-1, with TRBD1 as a possible D gene (5 bases). The V end lost 7 bases, the J end lost 0 bases, and 15 bases lay between the germline ends. The CDR3 extends over 15 amino acids. Germline CDR1 is MNHNY and CDR2 is SVGAGI (reference sequence). The CDR3 bases are TGTGCCAGCATAGGGACGGGGGAAATGAACACTGAAGCTTTCTTT. Residues: CASIGTGEMNTEAFF.

This chain connects TRBV5-1 to TRBJ2-3; the D gene could be TRBD1 or TRBD2 (5 bases each). The germline V and J ends were trimmed by 8 bases and 6 bases, with 16 bases remaining between them. The germline V gene encodes CDR1 SGHRS and CDR2 YFSETQ. The CDR3 has 13 residues. The CDR3 bases are TGCGCCAGTACCCCGGCCGGGACGGATACGCAGTATTTT. Residues: CASTPAGTDTQYF. Filled out from reference TRBV5-1 and TRBJ2-3, the complete variable domain reads KAGVTQTPRYLIKTRGQQVTLSCSPISGHRSVSWYQQTPGQGLQFLFEYFSETQRNKGNFPGRFSGRQFSNSRSEMNVSTLELGDSALYLCASTPAGTDTQYFGPGTRLTVL.

CDR3 DNA sequence: TGTGCCAGCAGCCAAGCTAGGCGTGGAAACACCATATATTTT. Amino acids: CASSQARRGNTIYF. The gene calls are TRBV3-1 and TRBJ1-3; no firm D call. CDR1 is LGHDT and CDR2 is YNNKEL in the germline V gene (reference sequence). Trimming removed 1 base at V and 3 bases at J, with 7 bases between. The length of the CDR3 is 14 residues.

The sample holds a few counts of this clonotype. The CDR3 sequence: CSARDLVIAGGGPTGNEQFF. The DNA of the CDR3 is TGCAGTGCTAGAGATCTCGTGATAGCGGGTGGGGGACCCACTGGCAATGAGCAGTTCTTC. The chain couples TRBV20-1 to TRBJ2-1, with TRBD2 identical over 7 bases. The CDR3 extends over 20 amino acids. Germline CDR1 reads DFQATT; CDR2 reads SNEGSKA (reference sequence). The trim removed 0 bases at V and 6 bases at J, leaving 23 bases unmatched.

This clonotype was observed at least ten times. This chain uses TRBV15 with TRBJ2-1; D unresolved. V was trimmed by 6 bases and J by 6 bases, leaving 18 bases between them. The CDR3 is 15 residues long. The V gene's germline CDR1 is LNHNV and CDR2 YYDKDF (reference sequence). CDR3 sequence: CATSRDPSETNEQFF. The CDR3 nucleotides are TGTGCCACCAGTCGAGATCCCAGCGAGACCAATGAGCAGTTCTTC.

V usage is TRBV10-3 and J usage is TRBJ1-5; D possibly corresponds to TRBD1 (6 bases). The germline gives CDR1 ENHRY, CDR2 SYGVKD. This CDR3 contains 17 residues. V lost 3 bases and J lost 1, with 16 bases in between. DNA of the CDR3: TGTGCCATCAGTGAAACGCCGCCCCAGGGGAGCAATCAGCCCCAGCATTTT. It codes for CAISETPPQGSNQPQHF.

This sequence joins TRBV5-1 and TRBJ2-7; possible D gene TRBD2, 5 bases. Germline lookup yields CDR1 SGHRS and CDR2 YFSETQ. The CDR3 length is 14 residues. V dropped 0 bases and J dropped 4 bases, with 11 bases sitting between them. The CDR3 bases are TGCGCCAGCAGCTTGGCTGAGCGGATGTACGAGCAGTACTTC. Protein: CASSLAERMYEQYF.

This clonotype was found a few times. J is TRBJ2-1 and V is TRBV24-1; TRBD1 matches at 7 bases. V trimming: 4 bases; J trimming: 7 bases; junction bases outside the gene matches: 9. The CDR3 has 15 amino acids. The germline CDR1 and CDR2 sequences are KGHDR and SFDVKD. The CDR3: CATSDTGQSGNEQFF. CDR3 DNA sequence: TGTGCCACCAGTGACACGGGACAGAGTGGGAATGAGCAGTTCTTC.

Ten or more counts support this clonotype. V is TRBV5-1 and J is TRBJ2-1; 10 bases map to TRBD2. Looked up from germline, CDR1 is SGHRS and CDR2 is YFSETQ. With 0 bases clipped from V and 8 bases from J, the junction kept 5 bases outside the gene matches. This CDR3 is built from 15 residues. The CDR3 loop is CASSLVASGSDEQFF. CDR3 DNA: TGCGCCAGCAGCTTGGTGGCTAGCGGGAGTGATGAGCAGTTCTTC.

There are a few counts of this clonotype. The chain recombines TRBV5-1 with TRBJ2-2; D uncertain. Germline assignment: CDR1 SGHRS and CDR2 YFSETQ. Trimming pared 4 bases from V and 1 base from J, leaving 5 bases between. This CDR3 contains 13 residues. CDR3 residues: CASSPKNTGELFF. The CDR3 nucleotides are TGCGCCAGCAGCCCCAAGAACACCGGGGAGCTGTTTTTT.

The chain carries TRBV7-8 and TRBJ2-5; D ambiguous. The CDR3 loop spans 14 amino acids. Trimming pared 2 bases from V and 5 bases from J, leaving 12 bases between. Per the germline V gene, CDR1 is SGHVS and CDR2 is FQNEAQ. The CDR3 sequence is CASSLLLALETQYF. The CDR3 nucleotides are TGTGCCAGCAGCTTACTGTTAGCTCTGGAGACCCAGTACTTC.

V usage is TRBV10-3 and J usage is TRBJ2-3; D unresolved. V gave up 8 bases and J gave up 5 bases, with 17 bases separating them. This CDR3 has 14 residues. CDR1 is ENHRY, CDR2 SYGVKD, per germline. CDR3 sequence (DNA): TGTGCCATCGGTACAGAGAGTAAAAAAGATACGCAGTATTTT. Amino acids: CAIGTESKKDTQYF.

The V and J genes are TRBV9 and TRBJ2-1; D is unresolved. Germline-derived CDR1 and CDR2 are SGDLS and YYNGEE. The CDR3 has 13 amino acids. The V and J ends lost 0 bases and 8 bases respectively, with 9 bases between them. In nucleotides, the CDR3 is TGTGCCAGCAGCGTAGGCATGATCTATGAGCAGTTCTTC. Its protein product is CASSVGMIYEQFF.

The V call is TRBV6-5, the J call TRBJ1-1; D might be TRBD1 (5 bases). The germline V gene encodes CDR1 MNHEY and CDR2 SVGAGI. The CDR3 has 14 amino acids. The V end was cut by 7 bases, the J end by 8 bases, with 20 bases between. CDR3 protein: CASTVGGLGMEAFF. CDR3 DNA: TGTGCCAGCACCGTCGGGGGACTCGGCATGGAAGCTTTCTTT.

This clonotype was seen only a few times. The chain is built from TRBV11-2 and TRBJ2-2; 12 positions agree with TRBD2. CDR1 and CDR2 from the germline V gene are SGHAT and FQNNGV. The CDR3 loop spans 19 amino acids. Trimming took 2 bases from V and 5 from J; bases not matched to a gene: 12. In nucleotides, the CDR3 is TGTGCCAGCAGCTTATTGGGTAGACTAGCGGGAGACCCAACCGGGGAGCTGTTTTTT. Translation: CASSLLGRLAGDPTGELFF.

A few counts support this clonotype. The rearrangement links TRBV18 to TRBJ2-7, with 13 bases that match TRBD2. The germline V gene encodes CDR1 KGHSH and CDR2 LQKENI. The CDR3 loop spans 15 amino acids. V dropped 6 bases and J dropped 7; count of bases not matched to a gene: 9. The CDR3 region has the DNA TGTGCCAGCTCTTATACTAGCGGGAGGGCCGATGAGCAGTACTTC. This translates into CASSYTSGRADEQYF.